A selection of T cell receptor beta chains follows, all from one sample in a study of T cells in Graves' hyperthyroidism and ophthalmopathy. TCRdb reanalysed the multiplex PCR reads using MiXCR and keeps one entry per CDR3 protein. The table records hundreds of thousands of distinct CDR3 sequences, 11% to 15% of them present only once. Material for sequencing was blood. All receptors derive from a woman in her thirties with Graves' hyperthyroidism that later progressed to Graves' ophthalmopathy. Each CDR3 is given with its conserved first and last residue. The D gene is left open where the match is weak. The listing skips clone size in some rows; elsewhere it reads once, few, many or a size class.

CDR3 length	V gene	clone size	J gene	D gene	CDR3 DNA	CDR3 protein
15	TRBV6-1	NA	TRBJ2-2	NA	TGTGCCAGCAGATCCGGGCCGCGTACCGCCGGGGAGCTGTTTTTT	CASRSGPRTAGELFF
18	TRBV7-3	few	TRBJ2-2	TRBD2	TGTGCCAGCAGCCAAGAGCCTTTGGTAGCGGGGTACACCGGGGAGCTGTTTTTT	CASSQEPLVAGYTGELFF
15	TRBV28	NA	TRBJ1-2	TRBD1	TGTGCCGGCAGTATCCGGGACAGGGGCCCCTATGGCTACACCTTC	CAGSIRDRGPYGYTF
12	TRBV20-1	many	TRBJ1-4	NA	TGCAGCGTGCAGGGAGGGTATGAAAAACTGTTTTTT	CSVQGGYEKLFF
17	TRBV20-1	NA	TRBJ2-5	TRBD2	TGCAGTGCTCCGGGACTAGCGGGAGGCGCCCCCCAAGAGACCCAGTACTTC	CSAPGLAGGAPQETQYF
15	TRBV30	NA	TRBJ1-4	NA	TGTGCCTGGAGTGGGGCCTTCGCAACTAATGAAAAACTGTTTTTT	CAWSGAFATNEKLFF
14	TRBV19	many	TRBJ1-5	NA	TGTGCCAGTAGTATAGGACAGCGCAATCAGCCCCAGCATTTT	CASSIGQRNQPQHF
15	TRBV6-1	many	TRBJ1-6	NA	TGTGCCAGCAGTTCCCTACCCCAGACAGGCTCACCCCTCCACTTT	CASSSLPQTGSPLHF
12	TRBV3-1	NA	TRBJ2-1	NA	TGTGCCAGCAGCCAAGATCGGGGTGAGCAGTTCTTC	CASSQDRGEQFF
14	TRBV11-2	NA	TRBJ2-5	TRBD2	TGTGCCAGCAGCCGACCGGGGGGGGGAGAGACCCAGTACTTC	CASSRPGGGETQYF
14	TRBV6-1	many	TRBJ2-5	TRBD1	TGTGCCAGCAGTGGGACAGGGGTGACAGAGACCCAGTACTTC	CASSGTGVTETQYF
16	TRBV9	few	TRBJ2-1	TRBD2	TGTGCCAGCAGCGTGCTAAGTGCTAGCGGGAGGAATGAGCAGTTCTTC	CASSVLSASGRNEQFF
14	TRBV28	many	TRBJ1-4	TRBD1	TGTGCCAGCAGTCCGACAGGGATCGGGGAAAAACTGTTTTTT	CASSPTGIGEKLFF
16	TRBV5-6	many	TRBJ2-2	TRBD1	TGTGCCAGCAGCCCCGGACAGGGTAGCGGCACCGGGGAGCTGTTTTTT	CASSPGQGSGTGELFF
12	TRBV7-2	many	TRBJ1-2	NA	TGTGCCAGCAGTCTCCCACACTATGGCTACACCTTC	CASSLPHYGYTF
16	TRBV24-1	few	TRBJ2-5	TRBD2	TGTGCCACCAGTGATTCGACTAGCGGGAAAGCGGAGACCCAGTACTTC	CATSDSTSGKAETQYF
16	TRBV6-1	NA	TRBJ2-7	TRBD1	TGTGCCAGCAGCCTATCCGGGGGGACAGGGTCCCCCGAGCAGTACTTC	CASSLSGGTGSPEQYF
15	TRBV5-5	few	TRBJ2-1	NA	TGTGCCAGCAGCCCCGGTTGGCAGTCCTACAATGAGCAGTTCTTC	CASSPGWQSYNEQFF
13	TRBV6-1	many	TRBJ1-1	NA	TGTGCCAGCAAAAGACAGAAGGACACTGAAGCTTTCTTT	CASKRQKDTEAFF
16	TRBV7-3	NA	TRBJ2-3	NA	TGTGCCTGCAGCACCCCTTCCGGGGGAGGAACAGATACGCAGTATTTT	CACSTPSGGGTDTQYF
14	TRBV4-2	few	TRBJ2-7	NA	TGTGCCAGCAGCCAAACGGGCGGAACCTACGAGCAGTACTTC	CASSQTGGTYEQYF
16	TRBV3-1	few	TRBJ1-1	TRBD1	TGTGCCAGCAGCCAAGTGAGGACAGGACCGAACACTGAAGCTTTCTTT	CASSQVRTGPNTEAFF
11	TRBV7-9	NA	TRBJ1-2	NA	TGTGCCAGCAGCCCGTCAGAGTGGTACACCTTC	CASSPSEWYTF
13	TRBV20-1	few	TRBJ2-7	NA	TGCAGTGCTAGAGATCCCCAGGCCTACGAGCAGTACTTC	CSARDPQAYEQYF
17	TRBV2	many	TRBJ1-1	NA	TGTGCCAGCAGTGAAGGTACGGGGTTTGGAACGAACACTGAAGCTTTCTTT	CASSEGTGFGTNTEAFF
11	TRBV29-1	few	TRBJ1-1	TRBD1	TGCAGCGCCGACAGGGGCACTGAAGCTTTCTTT	CSADRGTEAFF
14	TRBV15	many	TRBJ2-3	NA	TGTGCCACCAGCGGTAGGGCAGCCCCAGGTACGCAGTATTTT	CATSGRAAPGTQYF
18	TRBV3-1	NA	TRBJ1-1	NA	TGTGCCAGCAGCCAAGACAGCTTTGGGGTGGGGGTCAATATGGAGGCTCTCTTT	CASSQDSFGVGVNMEALF
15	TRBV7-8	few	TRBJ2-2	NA	TGTGCCAGCAGCTTTCTTCACCAGAACACCGGGGAGCTGTTTTTT	CASSFLHQNTGELFF